The 18 T cell receptor beta chains below all came from one sample that was sequenced in a study of memory CD4+ T cells and cytomegalovirus serostatus. Libraries were prepared by immunoSEQ multiplex PCR; TCRdb keeps only in-frame clonotypes and omits some of them. The repertoire has fewer than 75,000 clones, roughly four fifths of them found once; the top ten carry about 0.82%. The sort gate was single viable CD3+CD4+CD8-CD45RO+ cells for memory CD4+ T cells. The sample taken for sequencing was memory CD4+ T cells from blood. The receptors derive from an adult in good health and CMV-seronegative.

A few counts support this clone. The rearrangement joins TRBV4-1 to TRBJ1-1, with D perhaps TRBD1 (5 bases). CDR1 MGHRA and CDR2 YSYEKL come from the germline V gene. The CDR3 contains 15 residues. V gave up 1 base and J gave up 5 bases, with 14 bases separating them. CDR3: CASSQATRGRTEAFF. The CDR3 coding sequence is TGCGCCAGCAGCCAAGCTACCCGGGGGAGGACTGAAGCTTTCTTT.

This chain uses TRBV5-4 with TRBJ1-4; D call uncertain. Germline-derived CDR1 and CDR2 are SGHNT and YYREEE (reference sequence). V was clipped by 0 bases and J by 8 bases, with 8 bases between them. The CDR3 has 13 amino acids. CDR3 sequence reads: CASSLAGREKLFF. The CDR3 DNA reads as TGTGCCAGCAGCTTGGCCGGGCGGGAAAAACTGTTTTTT.

The chain joins TRBV10-3 to TRBJ2-1; 7 bases map to TRBD1. V lost 4 bases, J lost 8 bases, and 8 bases stayed unmatched. Germline CDR1 reads ENHRY; CDR2 reads SYGVKD. The length of the CDR3 is 14 residues. This CDR3 reads CAISVGTVVYEQFF. As DNA, the CDR3 is TGTGCCATCAGTGTCGGGACAGTAGTATATGAGCAGTTCTTC.

This clone was counted a few times. The chain combines TRBV4-1 with TRBJ2-5; 8 bases match TRBD2. Losses at the gene ends were 2 bases for V and 2 bases for J; bases not matched to a gene: 22. This CDR3 spans 21 amino acids. Germline CDR1 reads MGHRA; CDR2 reads YSYEKL. The CDR3 coding sequence is TGCGCCAGCAGCCAACCGGACCCCGGACTATCCCCGGGAGGGGTACAAGAGACCCAGTACTTC. Protein sequence: CASSQPDPGLSPGGVQETQYF.

A single count supports this clone. The rearrangement joins TRBV6-5 to TRBJ2-1, with 9 bases aligning to TRBD1. The CDR3 length is 15 residues. Trimming took 5 bases from V and 3 from J; bases not matched to a gene: 5. Germline V gene sequence: CDR1 MNHEY, CDR2 SVGAGI. CDR3 in DNA: TGTGCCAGCAGTCAAACAGGGGGCGTCTACAATGAGCAGTTCTTC. Translating it yields CASSQTGGVYNEQFF.

The chain links TRBV19 to TRBJ2-2; possible D gene TRBD1, 6 bases. V lost 5 bases and J 1 base, leaving 11 bases between the germline ends. The germline gives CDR1 LNHDA, CDR2 SQIVND (reference sequence). The CDR3 extends over 15 amino acids. The CDR3 reads CASSSKQGNTGELFF. Here the CDR3 DNA reads TGTGCCAGTAGTTCTAAACAGGGGAACACCGGGGAGCTGTTTTTT.

This chain links TRBV19 with TRBJ2-3, with 7 positions matching TRBD2. Germline lookup yields CDR1 LNHDA and CDR2 SQIVND (reference sequence). Germline trimming cut 6 bases from V and 3 bases from J; bases unmatched to any gene: 3. The CDR3 loop spans 13 amino acids. CDR3 nucleotide sequence: TGTGCCAGTAGGAGTAGCGGGACAGATACGCAGTATTTT. It translates to CASRSSGTDTQYF. Complete variable domain (other parts from reference TRBV19 and TRBJ2-3): DGGITQSPKYLFRKEGQNVTLSCEQNLNHDAMYWYRQDPGQGLRLIYYSQIVNDFQKGDIAEGYSVSREKKESFPLTVTSAQKNPTAFYLCASRSSGTDTQYFGPGTRLTVL.

The chain has TRBV15 and TRBJ2-5; D is ambiguous. The V gene's germline CDR1 is LNHNV and CDR2 YYDKDF (reference sequence). The length of the CDR3 is 15 residues. V was clipped by 0 bases and J by 4 bases, with 12 bases between them. CDR3 bases: TGTGCCACCAGCAGAGATGCCCCCCTGAGAGAGACCCAGTACTTC. Protein: CATSRDAPLRETQYF. The full variable domain, rest sourced from reference TRBV15 and TRBJ2-5, is DAMVIQNPRYQVTQFGKPVTLSCSQTLNHNVMYWYQQKSSQAPKLLFHYYDKDFNNEADTPDNFQSRRPNTSFCFLDIRSPGLGDTAMYLCATSRDAPLRETQYFGPGTRLLVL.

The chain uses TRBV6-6 and TRBJ1-1; D is possibly TRBD1 (5 bases). V lost 7 bases, J lost 7 bases, and 16 bases lay in between. Germline CDR1 and CDR2: MNHNY and SVGAGI (reference sequence). The CDR3 spans 13 residues. CDR3 coding DNA: TGTGCCAGCAAGGTTAGGGGTCTCAATGAAGCTTTCTTT. It encodes CASKVRGLNEAFF.

The rearrangement joins TRBV6-5 to TRBJ2-7; 11 nucleotides match TRBD1. J gave up 3 bases and V 7 bases, and 8 bases lay outside the gene matches. The CDR3 loop spans 15 amino acids. The V gene's germline CDR1 is MNHEY and CDR2 SVGAGI. The CDR3 DNA follows: TGTGCCAGCACCAGATCCGGGACAGGGGGCTACGAGCAGTACTTC. Protein sequence: CASTRSGTGGYEQYF.

The gene calls are TRBV4-1 and TRBJ1-4, with D possibly matching TRBD1 (5 bases). V dropped 4 bases and J dropped 5 bases, with 14 bases sitting between them. Germline-derived CDR1 and CDR2 are MGHRA and YSYEKL. This CDR3 contains 15 residues. The CDR3 DNA follows: TGCGCCAGCAGCCCCTCATCCGGGGGAAATGAAAAACTGTTTTTT. It yields the protein CASSPSSGGNEKLFF.

The chain joins TRBV12-1 to TRBJ2-7; TRBD2, the table's D call, was not compared with the DNA. TRBV12-1 is listed as a pseudogene. The CDR3 has 16 amino acids. CDR3 DNA: TGTGCCAGCAGCTTTCAGGCGGCGGGAGAGACCCACGAGCAGTACTTC. Its translation is CASSFQAAGETHEQYF.

The rearrangement links TRBV6-1 to TRBJ1-2, with D hard to call. Germline CDR1 and CDR2: MNHNS and SASEGT. V lost 5 bases and J 4 bases, leaving 14 bases between the germline ends. The CDR3 is 14 residues long. The CDR3 DNA reads as TGTGCCAGCAGTAATGCGACAATGTTCTATGGCTACACCTTC. Translating gives CASSNATMFYGYTF.

The V gene is TRBV5-6, the J gene TRBJ2-2; D is perhaps TRBD2 (6 bases). V shed 3 bases and J shed 5 bases, with 8 bases lying between them. Per germline, CDR1 SGHDT and CDR2 YYEEEE. CDR3 length: 13 residues. The CDR3 here is CASSWRGTGELFF. CDR3 bases: TGTGCCAGCAGCTGGCGGGGAACCGGGGAGCTGTTTTTT.

V and J are TRBV4-1 and TRBJ2-4; the D gene is possibly TRBD2 (6 bases). Germline V gene data show CDR1 as MGHRA and CDR2 as YSYEKL. The CDR3 has 16 residues. V was cut by 0 bases and J by 0 bases, with 9 bases left in between. CDR3 nucleotides: TGCGCCAGCAGCCAAGACACGGGACTAGCCAAAAACATTCAGTACTTC. Translating it yields CASSQDTGLAKNIQYF.

The chain couples TRBV7-9 to TRBJ1-1; D uncertain. The CDR3 totals 12 residues. V gave up 5 bases and J gave up 3 bases, with 7 bases separating them. Germline CDR1 and CDR2: SEHNR and FQNEAQ (reference sequence). Here the CDR3 reads CASSPRDTEAFF. The CDR3 DNA follows: TGTGCCAGCAGCCCCCGCGACACTGAAGCTTTCTTT.

The rearrangement uses TRBV2 and TRBJ1-5; no definite D call. The V end lost 6 bases, the J end lost 0 bases, and 6 bases lay between the germline ends. The CDR3 is made up of 13 amino acids. In germline, CDR1 is SNHLY, CDR2 FYNNEI. Here the CDR3 reads CASSWNSNQPQHF. The CDR3, as DNA: TGTGCCAGCAGCTGGAATAGCAATCAGCCCCAGCATTTT.

The CDR3 DNA reads TGTGCCAGCAGCTTAGGGATAACCGGGGAGCTGTTTTTT. It translates to CASSLGITGELFF. J is TRBJ2-2 and V is TRBV7-8; D gene uncertain. This CDR3 is built from 13 residues. Germline CDR1 reads SGHVS; CDR2 reads FQNEAQ. The ends were cut back, 1 base at V and 5 bases at J, with 5 bases in the middle.